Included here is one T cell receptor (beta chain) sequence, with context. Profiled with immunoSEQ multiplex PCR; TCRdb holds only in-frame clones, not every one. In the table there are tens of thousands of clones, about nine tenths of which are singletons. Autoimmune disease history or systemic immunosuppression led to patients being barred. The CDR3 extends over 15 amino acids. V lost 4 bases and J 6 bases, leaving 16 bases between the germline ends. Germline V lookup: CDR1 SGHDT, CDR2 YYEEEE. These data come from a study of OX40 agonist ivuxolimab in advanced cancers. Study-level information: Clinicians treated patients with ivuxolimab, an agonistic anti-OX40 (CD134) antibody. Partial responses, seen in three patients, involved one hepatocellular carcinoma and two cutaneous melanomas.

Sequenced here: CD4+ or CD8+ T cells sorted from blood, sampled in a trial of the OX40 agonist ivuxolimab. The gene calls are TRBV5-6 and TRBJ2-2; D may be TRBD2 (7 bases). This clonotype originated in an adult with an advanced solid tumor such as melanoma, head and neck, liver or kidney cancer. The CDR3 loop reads CASSPRGRGPGELFF. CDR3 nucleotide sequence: TGTGCCAGCAGCCCAAGGGGGAGGGGCCCCGGGGAGCTGTTTTTT. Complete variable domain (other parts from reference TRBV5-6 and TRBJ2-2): DAGVTQSPTHLIKTRGQQVTLRCSPKSGHDTVSWYQQALGQGPQFIFQYYEEEERQRGNFPDRFSGHQFPNYSSELNVNALLLGDSALYLCASSPRGRGPGELFFGEGSRLTVL.